These 19 T cell receptor beta chains were sequenced from one sample in a study of T cells expressing NK-cell markers. TCRdb re-called the 5' RACE reads, yielding one record per CDR3 amino acid sequence without DNA. There are roughly 350,000 distinct CDR3 sequences in the sample, with 5.2% held by the top ten. The specimen sequenced was blood T cells: a sorted CD56 or NKG2C T cell subset, CD4+ or CD8+ T cells, or bulk PBMC T cells (not recorded which). The origin of the receptors is a man aged 18-69 years in good health.

The chain combines TRBV5-1 with TRBJ2-5; TCRdb names TRBD2, which stays unverified in the absence of DNA. Germline values: CDR1 SGHRS, CDR2 YFSETQ. The CDR3 sequence is 13 residues long. The CDR3 region is CASTGLAKETQYF. The variable domain in full, with the rest retrieved from reference TRBV5-1 and TRBJ2-5, is KAGVTQTPRYLIKTRGQQVTLSCSPISGHRSVSWYQQTPGQGLQFLFEYFSETQRNKGNFPGRFSGRQFSNSRSEMNVSTLELGDSALYLCASTGLAKETQYFGPGTRLLVL.

The chain recombines TRBV20-1 with TRBJ2-2; TCRdb reports TRBD2, a call that lacks DNA to check it against. CDR1 DFQATT and CDR2 SNEGSKA come from the germline V gene (reference sequence). The CDR3 consists of 15 residues. The CDR3 loop reads CSAFSGGPDTGELFF.

The chain links TRBV5-1 to TRBJ2-1; TCRdb calls TRBD1, which cannot be checked without DNA. The CDR3 runs 15 residues. Germline CDR1 reads SGHRS; CDR2 reads YFSETQ. The CDR3 is CASTDPGAGHNEQFF.

This chain links TRBV7-3 with TRBJ2-1; TCRdb's D call of TRBD1 is untestable without DNA. Germline CDR1 SGHTA, CDR2 FQGTGA. The CDR3 covers 15 residues. This CDR3 is CASSLGQKRGNEQFF.

The rearrangement links TRBV28 to TRBJ2-3; TCRdb names TRBD1, which stays unverified in the absence of DNA. Per the germline V gene, CDR1 is MDHEN and CDR2 is SYDVKM. The CDR3 is made up of 13 amino acids. CDR3 amino acids: CASSLAGGHTQYF.

V gene TRBV20-1 combines with J gene TRBJ1-6; the D call from TCRdb, TRBD1, cannot be confirmed without DNA. The CDR3 is made up of 16 amino acids. Germline V CDR1 and CDR2: DFQATT, SNEGSKA (reference sequence). This chain's CDR3 is CSADERKTGGNSPLHF.

The rearrangement links TRBV5-6 to TRBJ1-1. CDR1 is SGHDT and CDR2 is YYEEEE in the germline V gene. The CDR3 is made up of 12 amino acids. The chain's CDR3 is CASSYTGGGAFF. Variable domain in full (rest from reference TRBV5-6 and TRBJ1-1): DAGVTQSPTHLIKTRGQQVTLRCSPKSGHDTVSWYQQALGQGPQFIFQYYEEEERQRGNFPDRFSGHQFPNYSSELNVNALLLGDSALYLCASSYTGGGAFFGQGTRLTVV.

This chain links TRBV7-3 with TRBJ2-1. Germline CDR1 is SGHTA and CDR2 is FQGTGA. The CDR3 spans 13 residues. This chain's CDR3 is CASSLVSVGEQFF.

V usage is TRBV4-2 and J usage is TRBJ2-3; TCRdb's D gene call, TRBD2, goes unchecked for lack of DNA. The CDR3 has 15 amino acids. The germline gives CDR1 LGHNA, CDR2 YNFKEQ. The CDR3 reads CASSSRTRGADTQYF.

The chain joins TRBV4-2 to TRBJ1-1; the TRBD1 assignment by TCRdb is unverifiable without DNA. CDR3 length: 15 residues. Germline lookup yields CDR1 LGHNA and CDR2 YNFKEQ. The CDR3 loop reads CASSQKAGRLTEAFF.

The chain links TRBV10-3 to TRBJ2-3; lacking DNA, the TRBD1 call made by TCRdb goes unchecked. CDR1 and CDR2 from the germline V gene are ENHRY and SYGVKD. This CDR3 is built from 15 residues. The CDR3: CAISEGGTRTDTQYF.

The rearrangement uses TRBV4-2 and TRBJ2-3. The CDR3 totals 15 residues. The germline CDR1 and CDR2 sequences are LGHNA and YNFKEQ. CDR3 in amino acids: CASSQDLSGTDTQYF.

The chain's CDR3 is CSARIRGSAFADTQYF. V usage is TRBV20-1 and J usage is TRBJ2-3; TCRdb outputs TRBD1, but without DNA this stays unchecked. CDR3 size: 16 residues. Germline assignment: CDR1 DFQATT and CDR2 SNEGSKA (reference sequence).

V and J are TRBV5-1 and TRBJ2-3; TCRdb's D call, TRBD2, is unchecked because there is no DNA. Germline CDR1 SGHRS, CDR2 YFSETQ. The CDR3 consists of 15 residues. CDR3 amino acids: CATRKTSGGRDTQYF.

The chain links TRBV11-2 to TRBJ2-7; TCRdb designates TRBD1, a call that cannot be tested without DNA. Germline-derived CDR1 and CDR2 are SGHAT and FQNNGV. The CDR3 spans 15 residues. The CDR3 sequence: CASSFIRARYYEQYF. The full variable domain, rest sourced from reference TRBV11-2 and TRBJ2-7, is EAGVAQSPRYKIIEKRQSVAFWCNPISGHATLYWYQQILGQGPKLLIQFQNNGVVDDSQLPKDRFSAERLKGVDSTLKIQPAKLEDSAVYLCASSFIRARYYEQYFGPGTRLTVT.

This chain links TRBV20-1 with TRBJ1-6; TCRdb's D gene call, TRBD1, goes unchecked for lack of DNA. The CDR3 is made up of 14 amino acids. Germline values: CDR1 DFQATT, CDR2 SNEGSKA (reference sequence). CDR3 region: CSAKTGAKNSPLHF.

The chain couples TRBV7-8 to TRBJ1-2; TCRdb's D call, TRBD1, is unchecked because there is no DNA. The CDR3 is 15 residues long. From germline, CDR1 is SGHVS and CDR2 FQNEAQ. The CDR3: CASSPGGWDAYGYTF. Using reference TRBV7-8 and TRBJ1-2 for the parts outside the CDR3, the full variable domain is GAGVSQSPRYKVAKRGQDVALRCDPISGHVSLFWYQQALGQGPEFLTYFQNEAQLDKSGLPSDRFFAERPEGSVSTLKIQRTQQEDSAVYLCASSPGGWDAYGYTFGSGTRLTVV.

The V and J genes are TRBV7-2 and TRBJ2-7; TCRdb indicates TRBD1, and absent DNA this call remains unverified. The CDR3 has 16 residues. Germline assignment: CDR1 SGHTA and CDR2 FQGNSA. CDR3 in amino acids: CASSLGPGKLDYEQYF.

The chain is built from TRBV30 and TRBJ2-7; TCRdb lists TRBD2, though no DNA is available to test this call. Germline values: CDR1 GTSNPN, CDR2 SVGIG (reference sequence). The CDR3 has 14 amino acids. The CDR3: CAWSPRGGWYEQYF. The complete variable domain, with remaining parts taken from reference TRBV30 and TRBJ2-7, reads SQTIHQWPATLVQPVGSPLSLECTVEGTSNPNLYWYRQAAGRGLQLLFYSVGIGQISSEVPQNLSASRPQDRQFILSSKKLLLSDSGFYLCAWSPRGGWYEQYFGPGTRLTVT.